This T cell receptor beta chain was recovered during a study of cytomegalovirus exposure and HLA in healthy donors. The CDR3 covers 15 residues. The germline V gene encodes CDR1 MNHEY and CDR2 SVGAGI. V shed 2 bases, J shed 4 bases, and the junction held 8 bases outside the gene matches. Note on this clone: What it binds is unknown.

Here immunoSEQ multiplex PCR was the method, and the copy in TCRdb shows in-frame clones only, minus some. This table holds roughly 200,000 clones, roughly 81% found once. Study conclusions and caveats: One later analysis, an examination of the 120 validation repertoires, found that first-cohort TCR clusters tended to co-occur in them. As confirmed in vitro, a few CMV-associated chains were specific for CMV antigens. The study flagged roughly 160 TCR beta chains as cytomegalovirus-associated. Reported results showed that the classifier diagnosed cytomegalovirus status with high specificity and sensitivity.

The chain uses TRBV6-5 and TRBJ2-7; 7 bases fit TRBD1. Sequencing used PBMCs. This clonotype was sampled from a woman in her twenties or thirties in good health and CMV-seronegative. CDR3 sequence: CASSYQTGFAYEQYF. As DNA, the CDR3 is TGTGCCAGCAGTTACCAGACAGGGTTTGCATACGAGCAGTACTTC.